One sample yielded the 9 T cell receptor beta chains listed below, sequenced in a study of blood T cell repertoires in COVID-19 (dated by TCRdb to the early 2020s). The library was generated by the immunoSEQ multiplex PCR assay. Entries here come from immuneACCESS through TCRdb and include only in-frame sequences with V and J called. Some clones fail to appear in such tables; in the studies checked, an unresolved V gene covers under half of the shortfall, and the cause of the remainder is unknown. The sample yields approximately 150,000 clones; 65% to 85% were counted once. The top ten clones comprise 11% of the sample. Sequences were obtained from peripheral blood. The receptors come from a man aged 65 to 85 with active or convalescent COVID-19.

The gene calls are TRBV5-6 and TRBJ1-2; perhaps TRBD1 as D (6 bases). Per germline, CDR1 SGHDT and CDR2 YYEEEE. V was pared by 4 bases and J by 5 bases, with 15 bases between. The CDR3 runs to 14 residues. The CDR3 spells CASSASDRSYGYTF. CDR3 nucleotide sequence: TGTGCCAGCAGCGCCTCGGACAGATCGTATGGCTACACCTTC.

This sequence joins TRBV15 and TRBJ2-5; 10 nucleotides agree with TRBD2. J gave up 2 bases and V 3 bases, and 3 bases lay outside the gene matches. The germline V gene encodes CDR1 LNHNV and CDR2 YYDKDF (reference sequence). The CDR3 is made up of 15 amino acids. CDR3 sequence reads: CATSRTSGQQETQYF. CDR3 DNA sequence: TGTGCCACCAGCAGGACTAGCGGGCAGCAAGAGACCCAGTACTTC. The variable domain in full, completed from reference TRBV15 and TRBJ2-5, reads DAMVIQNPRYQVTQFGKPVTLSCSQTLNHNVMYWYQQKSSQAPKLLFHYYDKDFNNEADTPDNFQSRRPNTSFCFLDIRSPGLGDTAMYLCATSRTSGQQETQYFGPGTRLLVL.

The V call is TRBV10-3, the J call TRBJ1-1; D is perhaps TRBD1 (5 bases). Germline V CDR1 and CDR2: ENHRY, SYGVKD. The V end lost 2 bases, the J end lost 1 base, and 8 bases lay between the germline ends. This CDR3 is built from 14 residues. The chain's CDR3 is CAISERTSNTEAFF. CDR3 nucleotide sequence: TGTGCCATCAGTGAGAGGACATCGAACACTGAAGCTTTCTTT.

The chain employs TRBV28 and TRBJ2-5, with TRBD1 identical over 8 bases. This CDR3 is 20 amino acids long. Germline loops: CDR1 MDHEN, CDR2 SYDVKM. The trim removed 4 bases at V and 3 bases at J, leaving 22 bases unmatched. The DNA for the CDR3 is TGTGCCAGCAGTTCCCCCACCCGGGACAGGTTCTCTCCCCGAAAAGAGACCCAGTACTTC. Its protein is CASSSPTRDRFSPRKETQYF.

The chain combines TRBV9 with TRBJ1-6; tentative D call: TRBD1 (5 bases). In germline, CDR1 is SGDLS, CDR2 YYNGEE. This CDR3 has 14 amino acids. The V gene lost 4 bases and the J gene lost 6 bases, with 11 bases spanning the gap. Here the CDR3 reads CASSPRQFNSPLHF. CDR3 in DNA: TGTGCCAGCAGCCCAAGACAGTTTAATTCACCCCTCCACTTT.

This rearrangement joins TRBV7-8 to TRBJ1-2; D is unclear. The CDR3 runs to 16 residues. Trimming removed 7 bases from V and 3 bases from J, with 21 bases in between. The V gene's germline CDR1 is SGHVS and CDR2 FQNEAQ. The CDR3 nucleotides are TGTGCCAGCACCCCTCATGGGCAGCCCTCGGACTATGGCTACACCTTC. Amino acid sequence: CASTPHGQPSDYGYTF.

The chain couples TRBV7-2 to TRBJ1-1; 8 nucleotides match TRBD1. Germline values: CDR1 SGHTA, CDR2 FQGNSA. Germline trimming cut 5 bases from V and 4 bases from J; bases unmatched to any gene: 9. The CDR3 has 15 amino acids. Here the CDR3 DNA reads TGTGCCAGCAGCAAACAGACAGGGGAGGGCACTGAAGCTTTCTTT. Its translation is CASSKQTGEGTEAFF.

This clone came up once. The rearrangement uses TRBV19 and TRBJ2-1; TRBD1 matches 8 bases. The germline V gene encodes CDR1 LNHDA and CDR2 SQIVND (reference sequence). CDR3 length: 15 residues. J lost 3 bases, V lost 6 bases, and 7 bases had no gene match. The CDR3 DNA sequence: TGTGCCAGTAGCTCCCGGACAGGGAACTACAATGAGCAGTTCTTC. This encodes CASSSRTGNYNEQFF.

V gene TRBV5-1 combines with J gene TRBJ1-2; maybe TRBD1 (6 bases). V shed 0 bases and J shed 7 bases, with 13 bases lying between them. This CDR3 region has 14 residues. The germline V gene has CDR1 SGHRS and CDR2 YFSETQ. The CDR3 is CASSLEGVKGGYTF. For the CDR3, the DNA is TGCGCCAGCAGCTTGGAGGGGGTGAAGGGTGGCTACACCTTC.